This TCR beta chain was found in a study of naive and memory T cell subsets. Whole-study results and caveats: The RNA method is potentially sensitive to activation and differentiation changes.

The treatment was: skin biopsy from PPD injection site in Mantoux-positive individual. TCR cDNA received a 3' ligated oligonucleotide that carried a UMI. Skin biopsies came from PPD injection sites in Mantoux-positive individuals. CDR1 is SGHTA, CDR2 FQGNSA, per germline. Deletions cut 2 bases from V and 8 bases from J, with 13 bases between. The CDR3 length is 14 residues. Ligated cDNA underwent four rounds of PCR with nested alpha and beta constant region primers and SP2. Blood and skin TCR RNA was reverse transcribed with alpha and beta constant primers. TCRdb used MiXCR to reprocess the UMI-ligation and nested PCR reads, holding one entry per CDR3 protein. The data hold tens of thousands of distinct CDR3 sequences, with approximately 9.9% observed a single time. This clonotype came up many times. Its specificity is not known.

The source of this sequence is an adult in good health. The V call is TRBV7-2, the J call TRBJ2-1, with unresolved D. This sample comprised skin, obtained from a tuberculin skin test site. The CDR3 nucleotides read TGTGCCAGCAGCTTAAGTCAGAGTCAGCATGAGCAGTTCTTC. It translates to CASSLSQSQHEQFF.